This T cell receptor beta chain came from a study of early T cells in non-severe SARS-CoV-2 infection. About the study: Bulk RNA from unsorted whole blood was sequenced; chains were unpaired. Points from the study as a whole: Sequences matched to VDJdb favored anti-spike CD8 responses, while private and CD4 specificities were missed.

With respect to this clonotype: Its antigen is still unknown.

Germline lookup yields CDR1 SGHDT and CDR2 YYEEEE. The V gene lost 4 bases and the J gene lost 5 bases, with 18 bases spanning the gap. The CDR3 loop spans 15 amino acids. Unique molecular identifier tags were affixed to discrete cDNA molecules. TCRdb called the 5' RACE reads again in MiXCR, with one record for every CDR3 protein. Of about 83,000 distinct CDR3 sequences listed, 8% to 13% are singletons. This rearrangement joins TRBV5-6 to TRBJ1-1, with D perhaps matching TRBD1 (6 bases). The input for sequencing was whole blood, taken at baseline. This TCR came from an adult who was a healthcare worker with PCR-confirmed SARS-CoV-2 infection or an uninfected control (not recorded which). The CDR3 reads CASSAAQGIGTEAFF. The CDR3 DNA reads as TGTGCCAGCAGCGCCGCACAGGGAATCGGGACTGAAGCTTTCTTT.